The present T cell receptor beta chain was sequenced within a study of blood T cell repertoires in COVID-19. Germline V gene sequence: CDR1 SEHNR, CDR2 FQNEAQ (reference sequence). The CDR3 runs to 18 residues. V lost 5 bases to trimming and J lost 3 bases; unmatched junction nucleotides: 15. The assay was immunoSEQ multiplex PCR, and TCRdb's table has in-frame clones only and misses some. The table shows roughly 250,000 clones, with about 85% occurring only once. The sequence was collected from a young woman with acute COVID-19. This chain links TRBV7-9 with TRBJ2-2, with TRBD1 identical over 7 bases. The sample consisted of PBMCs or T cells enriched from blood (not recorded which). CDR3 DNA sequence: TGTGCCAGCAGCGAGCTTAACAGACAGGGAGTGTACACCGGGGAGCTGTTTTTT. It is translated as CASSELNRQGVYTGELFF.